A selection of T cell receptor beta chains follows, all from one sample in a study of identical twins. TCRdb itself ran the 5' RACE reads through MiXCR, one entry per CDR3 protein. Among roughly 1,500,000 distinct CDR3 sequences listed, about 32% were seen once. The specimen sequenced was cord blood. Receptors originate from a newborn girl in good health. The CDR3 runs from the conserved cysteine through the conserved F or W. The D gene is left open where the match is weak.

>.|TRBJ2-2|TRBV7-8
CASSPTTGNTGELFF
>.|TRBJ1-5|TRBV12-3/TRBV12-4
CASSLRSILGNQPQHF
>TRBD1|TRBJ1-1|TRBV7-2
CASSSSTGWEAFF
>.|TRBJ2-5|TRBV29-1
CSGDGAKTGTQYF
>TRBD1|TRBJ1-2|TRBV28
CASSRTRNRGLGGYTF
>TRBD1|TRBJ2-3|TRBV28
CASPRARTGGLTDTQYF
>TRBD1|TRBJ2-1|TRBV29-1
CSVRTGGYNERFF
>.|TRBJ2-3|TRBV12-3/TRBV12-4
CASSLWGSLADTQYF
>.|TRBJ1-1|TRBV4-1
CASSSPPQAYTEAFF
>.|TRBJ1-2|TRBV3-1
CASSRGTRIYGYTF
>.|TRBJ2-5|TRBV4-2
CASSQAGYQETQYF
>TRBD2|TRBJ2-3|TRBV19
CASGTSGTSTDTQYF
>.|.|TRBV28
CASSLFFGYEQYF
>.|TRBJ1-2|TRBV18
CASSPKTLSDGYTF
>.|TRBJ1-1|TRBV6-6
CASNRMGHPNTEAFF
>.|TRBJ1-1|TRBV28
CASSLEKPMNTEAFF
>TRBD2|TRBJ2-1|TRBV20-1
CSARGLAGGFSSYNEQFF
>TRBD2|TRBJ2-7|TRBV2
CASRAAGVGTYEQYF
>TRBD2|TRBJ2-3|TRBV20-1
CSCKRERLGDTQYF
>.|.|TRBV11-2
CASSLVRNRRGPYNEQYF
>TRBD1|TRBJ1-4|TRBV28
CASSSPGTGNEKLFF
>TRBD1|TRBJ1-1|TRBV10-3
CAISGQGARNTEAFF
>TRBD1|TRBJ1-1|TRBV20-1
CSAPRQGALNTEAFF
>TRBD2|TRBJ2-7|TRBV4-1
CASSQRTAREDEQYF
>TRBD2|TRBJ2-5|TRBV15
CATSLSSGGRNEQYF
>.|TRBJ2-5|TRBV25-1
CASSDLQETQYF
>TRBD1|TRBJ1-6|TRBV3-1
CASSQARTGGSNSPLHF
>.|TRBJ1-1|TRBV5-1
CASSPRPGSTEAFF
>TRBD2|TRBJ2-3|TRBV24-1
CATGTSGTDTQYF
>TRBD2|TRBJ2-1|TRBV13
CASSLSGGATNEQFF
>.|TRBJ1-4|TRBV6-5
CASSFGDSSEKLFF
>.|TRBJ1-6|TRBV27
CASSLRFITYNSPPHF
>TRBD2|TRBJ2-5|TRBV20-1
CSAAGRSGRAETQYF
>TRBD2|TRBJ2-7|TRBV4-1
CDSSQDSGGIYEQYF
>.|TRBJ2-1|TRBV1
CTSSQPSGGSYNEQFF
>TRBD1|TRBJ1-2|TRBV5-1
CASSPWTGYGYTF
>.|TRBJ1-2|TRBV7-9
CASSRRTVDNYGYTF
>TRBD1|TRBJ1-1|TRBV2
CASSRPLGTGPNTEAFF
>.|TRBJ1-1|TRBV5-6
CASSSSGFTNTEAFF
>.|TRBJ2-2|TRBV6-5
CASSYPSQGTGELFF
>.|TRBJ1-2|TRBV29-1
CSVESWGRGNYGYTF
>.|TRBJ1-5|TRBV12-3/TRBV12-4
CASSLGGFNNQPQHF
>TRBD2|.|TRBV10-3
CAISGTPGAGVGYNEQYF
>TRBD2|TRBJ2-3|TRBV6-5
CASSSDLRYRTSGRGTDTQYF
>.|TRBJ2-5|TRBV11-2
CASSLGAKTQYF
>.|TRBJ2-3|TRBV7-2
CASSPRLGTDTQYF
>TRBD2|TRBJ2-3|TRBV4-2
CASSGPGTRPTDTQYF